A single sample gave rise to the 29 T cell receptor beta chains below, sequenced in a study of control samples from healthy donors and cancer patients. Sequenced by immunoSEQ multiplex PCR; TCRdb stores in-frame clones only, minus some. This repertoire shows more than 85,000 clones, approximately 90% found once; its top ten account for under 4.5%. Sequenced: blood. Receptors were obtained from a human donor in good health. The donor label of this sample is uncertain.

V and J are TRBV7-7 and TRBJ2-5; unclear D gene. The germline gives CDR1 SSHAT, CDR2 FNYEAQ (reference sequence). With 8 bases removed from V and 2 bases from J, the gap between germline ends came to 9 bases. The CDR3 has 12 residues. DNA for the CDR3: TGTGCCAGCTCGGCAGAACAAGAGACCCAGTACTTC. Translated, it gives CASSAEQETQYF.

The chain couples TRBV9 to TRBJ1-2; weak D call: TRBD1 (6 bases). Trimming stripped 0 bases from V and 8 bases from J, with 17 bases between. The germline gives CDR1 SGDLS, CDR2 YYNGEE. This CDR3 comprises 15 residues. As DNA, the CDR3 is TGTGCCAGCAGCGTAGCTCTTGGCGGGGGCGGCGGCTACACCTTC. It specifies CASSVALGGGGGYTF. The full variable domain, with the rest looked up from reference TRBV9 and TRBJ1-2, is DSGVTQTPKHLITATGQRVTLRCSPRSGDLSVYWYQQSLDQGLQFLIQYYNGEERAKGNILERFSAQQFPDLHSELNLSSLELGDSALYFCASSVALGGGGGYTFGSGTRLTVV.

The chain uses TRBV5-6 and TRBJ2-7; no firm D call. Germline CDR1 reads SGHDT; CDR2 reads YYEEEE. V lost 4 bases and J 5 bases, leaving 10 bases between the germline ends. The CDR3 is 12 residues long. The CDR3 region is CASSGSSDEQYV. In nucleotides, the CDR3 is TGTGCCAGCAGCGGCAGCTCGGACGAGCAGTACGTC.

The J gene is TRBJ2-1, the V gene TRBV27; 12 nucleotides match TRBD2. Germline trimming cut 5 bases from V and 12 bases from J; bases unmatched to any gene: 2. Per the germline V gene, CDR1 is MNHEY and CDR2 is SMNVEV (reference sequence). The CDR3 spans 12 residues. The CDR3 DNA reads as TGTGCCAGCAGTACGGGACTAGCGGGGCAGTTCTTC. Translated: CASSTGLAGQFF.

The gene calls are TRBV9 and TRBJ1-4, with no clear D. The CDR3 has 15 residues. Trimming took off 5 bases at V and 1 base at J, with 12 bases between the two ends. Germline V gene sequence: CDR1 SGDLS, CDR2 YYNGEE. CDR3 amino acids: CASSLRAVTNEKLFF. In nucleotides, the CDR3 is TGTGCCAGCAGTCTACGTGCAGTAACTAATGAAAAACTGTTTTTT.

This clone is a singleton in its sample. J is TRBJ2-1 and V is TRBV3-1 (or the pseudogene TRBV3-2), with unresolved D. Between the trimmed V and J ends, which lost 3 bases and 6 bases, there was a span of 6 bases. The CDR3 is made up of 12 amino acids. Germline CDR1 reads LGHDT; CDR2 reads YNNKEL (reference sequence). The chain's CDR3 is CASSHRTNEQFF. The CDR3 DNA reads TGTGCCAGCAGCCATCGTACCAATGAGCAGTTCTTC.

CDR3 loop: CASSLGDNTDTQYF. The CDR3 nucleotides are TGTGCCAGCAGCCTCGGGGATAACACAGATACGCAGTATTTT. This rearrangement joins TRBV4-2 to TRBJ2-3; the D gene is possibly TRBD2 (5 bases). The CDR3 length is 14 residues. Trimming removed 4 bases from V and 2 bases from J, with 10 bases in between. The germline V gene encodes CDR1 LGHNA and CDR2 YNFKEQ.

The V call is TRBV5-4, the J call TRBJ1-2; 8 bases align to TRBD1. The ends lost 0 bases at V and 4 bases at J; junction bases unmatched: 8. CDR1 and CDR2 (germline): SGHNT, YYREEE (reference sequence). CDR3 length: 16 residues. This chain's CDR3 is CASSLAGQGGVYGYTF. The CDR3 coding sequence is TGTGCCAGCAGCTTGGCCGGACAGGGAGGGGTCTATGGCTACACCTTC.

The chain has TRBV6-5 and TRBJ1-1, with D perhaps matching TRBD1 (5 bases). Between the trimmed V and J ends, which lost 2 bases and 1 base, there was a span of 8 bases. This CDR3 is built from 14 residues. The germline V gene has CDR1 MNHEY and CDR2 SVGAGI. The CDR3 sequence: CASSYDSPNTEAFF. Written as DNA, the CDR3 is TGTGCCAGCAGTTACGACAGTCCGAACACTGAAGCTTTCTTT.

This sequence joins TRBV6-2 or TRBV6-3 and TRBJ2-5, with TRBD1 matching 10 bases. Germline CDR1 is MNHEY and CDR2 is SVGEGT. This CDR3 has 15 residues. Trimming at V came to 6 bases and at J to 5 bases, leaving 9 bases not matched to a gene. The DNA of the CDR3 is TGTGCCAGCAGCTCTGACAGGGGGCTACAGGAGACCCAGTACTTC. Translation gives CASSSDRGLQETQYF.

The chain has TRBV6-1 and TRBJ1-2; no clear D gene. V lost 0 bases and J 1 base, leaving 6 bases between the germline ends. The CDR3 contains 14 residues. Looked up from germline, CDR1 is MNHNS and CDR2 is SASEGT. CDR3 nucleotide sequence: TGTGCCAGCAGTGAAGCCGGGGTTAACTATGGCTACACCTTC. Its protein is CASSEAGVNYGYTF.

The CDR3: CASSPQTGVGTEAFF. The CDR3 DNA follows: TGTGCCAGCAGTCCCCAGACAGGAGTTGGCACTGAAGCTTTCTTT. V usage is TRBV25-1 and J usage is TRBJ1-1, with D perhaps matching TRBD1 (6 bases). This CDR3 has 15 residues. Germline loops: CDR1 MGHDK, CDR2 SYGVNS. V lost 5 bases, J lost 4 bases, and 17 bases lay in between.

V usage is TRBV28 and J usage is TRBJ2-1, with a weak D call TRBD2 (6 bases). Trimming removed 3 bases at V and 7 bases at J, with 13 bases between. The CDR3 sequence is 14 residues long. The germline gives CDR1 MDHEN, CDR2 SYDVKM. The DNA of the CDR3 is TGTGCCAGCAGTTTGGGGGGAATCGGAAATGAGCAGTTCTTC. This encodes CASSLGGIGNEQFF.

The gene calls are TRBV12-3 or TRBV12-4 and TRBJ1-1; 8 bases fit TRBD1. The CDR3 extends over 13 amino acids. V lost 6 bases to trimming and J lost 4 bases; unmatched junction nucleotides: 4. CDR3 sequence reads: CASSQQGVTEAFF. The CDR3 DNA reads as TGTGCCAGCAGCCAACAGGGGGTCACTGAAGCTTTCTTT.

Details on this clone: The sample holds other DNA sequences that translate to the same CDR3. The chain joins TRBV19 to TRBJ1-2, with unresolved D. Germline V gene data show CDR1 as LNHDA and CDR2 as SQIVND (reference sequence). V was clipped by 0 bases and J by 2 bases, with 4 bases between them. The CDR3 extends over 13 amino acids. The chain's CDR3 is CASSIDGNYGYTF. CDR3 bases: TGTGCCAGTAGTATAGACGGAAACTATGGCTACACCTTC.

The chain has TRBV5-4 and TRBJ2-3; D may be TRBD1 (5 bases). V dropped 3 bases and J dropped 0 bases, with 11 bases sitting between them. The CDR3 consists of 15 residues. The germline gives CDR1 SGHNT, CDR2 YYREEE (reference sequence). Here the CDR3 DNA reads TGTGCCAGCAGCTCCCAGGGAACTAGCACAGATACGCAGTATTTT. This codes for CASSSQGTSTDTQYF.

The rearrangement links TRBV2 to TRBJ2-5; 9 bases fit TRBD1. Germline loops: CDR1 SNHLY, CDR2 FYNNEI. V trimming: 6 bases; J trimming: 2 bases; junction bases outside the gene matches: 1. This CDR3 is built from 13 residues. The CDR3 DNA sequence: TGTGCCAGCAGGGACAGGGGTCAAGAGACCCAGTACTTC. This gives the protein CASRDRGQETQYF.

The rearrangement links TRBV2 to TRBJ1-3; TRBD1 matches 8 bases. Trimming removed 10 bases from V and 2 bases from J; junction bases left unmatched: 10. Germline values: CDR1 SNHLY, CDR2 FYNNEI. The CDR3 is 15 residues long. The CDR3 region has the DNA TGTGCCATCTATAATCAGGGGGCGACTGGAAACACCATATATTTT. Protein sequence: CAIYNQGATGNTIYF. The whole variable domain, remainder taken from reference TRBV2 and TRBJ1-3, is EPEVTQTPSHQVTQMGQEVILRCVPISNHLYFYWYRQILGQKVEFLVSFYNNEISEKSEIFDDQFSVERPDGSNFTLKIRSTKLEDSAMYFCAIYNQGATGNTIYFGEGSWLTVV.

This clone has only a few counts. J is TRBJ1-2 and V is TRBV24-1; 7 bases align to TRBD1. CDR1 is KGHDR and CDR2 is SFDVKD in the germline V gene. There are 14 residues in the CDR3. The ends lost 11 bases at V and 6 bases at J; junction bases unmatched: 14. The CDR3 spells CARVFRQGSDGYTF. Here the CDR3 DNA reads TGTGCCAGAGTGTTCCGACAGGGATCGGATGGCTACACCTTC.

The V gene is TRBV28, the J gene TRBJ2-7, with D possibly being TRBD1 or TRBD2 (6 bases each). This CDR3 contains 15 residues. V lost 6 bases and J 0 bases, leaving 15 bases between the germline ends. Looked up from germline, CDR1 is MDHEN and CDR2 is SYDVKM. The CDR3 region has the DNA TGTGCCAGCAGAGGCGGAGGGGGGAACTCCTACGAGCAGTACTTC. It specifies CASRGGGGNSYEQYF. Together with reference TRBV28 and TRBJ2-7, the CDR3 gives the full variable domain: DVKVTQSSRYLVKRTGEKVFLECVQDMDHENMFWYRQDPGLGLRLIYFSYDVKMKEKGDIPEGYSVSREKKERFSLILESASTNQTSMYLCASRGGGGNSYEQYFGPGTRLTVT.

The DNA of the CDR3 is TGTGCCAGCAGCTTCCTAGCGGGGGGGCAAGAGACCCAGTACTTC. Translated, it gives CASSFLAGGQETQYF. The genes are TRBV7-8 and TRBJ2-5; 12 bases are shared with TRBD2. Per germline, CDR1 SGHVS and CDR2 FQNEAQ. The CDR3 extends over 15 amino acids. V shed 3 bases and J 2 bases; nucleotides not matched to a gene: 1.

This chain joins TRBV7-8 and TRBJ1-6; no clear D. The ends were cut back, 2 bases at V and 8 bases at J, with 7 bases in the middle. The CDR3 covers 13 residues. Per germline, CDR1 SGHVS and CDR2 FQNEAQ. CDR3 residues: CASSLKSDSPLHF. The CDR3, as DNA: TGTGCCAGCAGCTTAAAATCCGATTCACCCCTCCACTTT.

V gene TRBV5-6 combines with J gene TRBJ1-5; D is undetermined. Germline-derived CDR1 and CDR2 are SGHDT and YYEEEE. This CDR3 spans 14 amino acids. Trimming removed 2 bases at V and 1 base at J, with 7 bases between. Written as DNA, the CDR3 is TGTGCCAGCAGCTTCCTGGACAGCAATCAGCCCCAGCATTTT. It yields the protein CASSFLDSNQPQHF. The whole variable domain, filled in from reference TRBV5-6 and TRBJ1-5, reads DAGVTQSPTHLIKTRGQQVTLRCSPKSGHDTVSWYQQALGQGPQFIFQYYEEEERQRGNFPDRFSGHQFPNYSSELNVNALLLGDSALYLCASSFLDSNQPQHFGDGTRLSIL.

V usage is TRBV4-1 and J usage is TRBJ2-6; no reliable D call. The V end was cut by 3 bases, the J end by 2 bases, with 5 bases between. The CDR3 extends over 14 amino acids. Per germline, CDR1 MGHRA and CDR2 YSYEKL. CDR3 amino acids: CASSQAPGANVLTF. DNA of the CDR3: TGCGCCAGCAGCCAGGCCCCTGGGGCCAACGTCCTGACTTTC.

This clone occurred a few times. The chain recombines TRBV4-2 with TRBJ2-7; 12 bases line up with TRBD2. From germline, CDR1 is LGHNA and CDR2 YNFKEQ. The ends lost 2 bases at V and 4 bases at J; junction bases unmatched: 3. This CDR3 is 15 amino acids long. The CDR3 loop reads CASSQLAGGKYEQYF. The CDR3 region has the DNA TGTGCCAGCAGCCAACTAGCGGGGGGGAAATACGAGCAGTACTTC.

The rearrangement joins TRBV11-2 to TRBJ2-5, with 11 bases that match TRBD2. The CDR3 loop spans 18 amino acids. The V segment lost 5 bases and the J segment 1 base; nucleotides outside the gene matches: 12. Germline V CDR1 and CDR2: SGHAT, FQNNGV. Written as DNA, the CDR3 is TGTGCCAGCAGCAAGGGGCGTAGACTAGCGGGGTCCCAAGAGACCCAGTACTTC. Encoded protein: CASSKGRRLAGSQETQYF.

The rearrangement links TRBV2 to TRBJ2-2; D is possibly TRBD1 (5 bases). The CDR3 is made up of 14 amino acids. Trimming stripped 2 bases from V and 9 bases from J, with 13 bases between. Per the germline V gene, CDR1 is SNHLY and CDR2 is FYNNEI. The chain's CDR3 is CASSEQGRGWELFF. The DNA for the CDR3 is TGTGCCAGCAGTGAACAGGGAAGGGGCTGGGAGCTGTTTTTT.

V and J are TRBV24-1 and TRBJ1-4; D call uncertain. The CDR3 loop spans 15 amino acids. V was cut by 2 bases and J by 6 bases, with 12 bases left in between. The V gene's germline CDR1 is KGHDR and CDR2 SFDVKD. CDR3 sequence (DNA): TGTGCCACCAGTGATTCCCGGCTCAGCCATGAAAAACTGTTTTTT. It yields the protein CATSDSRLSHEKLFF.

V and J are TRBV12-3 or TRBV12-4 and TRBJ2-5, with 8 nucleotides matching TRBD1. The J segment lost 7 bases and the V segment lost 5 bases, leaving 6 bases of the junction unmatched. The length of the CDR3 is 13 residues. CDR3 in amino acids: CASSQGAMGTQYF. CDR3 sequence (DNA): TGTGCCAGCAGTCAGGGGGCAATGGGGACCCAGTACTTC.